The next 28 T cell receptor beta chains were all read from a single sample in a study of T cells in Graves' hyperthyroidism and ophthalmopathy. Template material for amplifying TCR beta CDR3 regions consisted of RNA transcripts. A first-round RT-PCR of the TCR CDR3 used the HTBI primer set. TCRdb used MiXCR to reprocess the multiplex PCR reads, holding one entry per CDR3 protein. The data contain about 570,000 distinct CDR3 sequences, around 46% of them singletons. The sample taken for sequencing was peripheral blood or thyroid tissue (not recorded which). Receptors originate from an adult woman with Graves' disease, either hyperthyroidism or ophthalmopathy (not recorded which).

There are many counts of this clonotype. The chain links TRBV12-3 or TRBV12-4 to TRBJ1-6; possibly TRBD1 for D (6 bases). Trimming removed 6 bases from V and 10 bases from J, with 13 bases in between. The CDR3 is 13 amino acids. CDR3 amino acids: CASSNWGQSPLHF. DNA for the CDR3: TGTGCCAGCAGCAATTGGGGGCAGTCACCCCTCCACTTT.

The rearrangement links TRBV5-1 to TRBJ1-4, with TRBD1 as a possible D gene (5 bases). Trimming pared 4 bases from V and 7 bases from J, leaving 17 bases between. The CDR3 is 15 amino acids. Germline values: CDR1 SGHRS, CDR2 YFSETQ. CDR3 DNA: TGCGCCAGCAGCCTAACCGGGACTAGCGGTGAAAAACTGTTTTTT. It specifies CASSLTGTSGEKLFF. Based on the CDR3 plus reference TRBV5-1 and TRBJ1-4, the full variable domain is KAGVTQTPRYLIKTRGQQVTLSCSPISGHRSVSWYQQTPGQGLQFLFEYFSETQRNKGNFPGRFSGRQFSNSRSEMNVSTLELGDSALYLCASSLTGTSGEKLFFGSGTQLSVL.

This clonotype occurred a few times. V is TRBV4-1 and J is TRBJ2-7; D may be TRBD1 or TRBD2 (5 bases each). The ends were cut back, 4 bases at V and 3 bases at J, with 13 bases in the middle. CDR1 MGHRA and CDR2 YSYEKL come from the germline V gene. This CDR3 spans 14 amino acids. The CDR3 spells CASSRGQGDYEQYF. The CDR3 DNA reads as TGCGCCAGCAGCCGCGGCCAGGGAGACTACGAGCAGTACTTC.

This rearrangement joins TRBV19 to TRBJ2-6; TRBD1 matches at 7 bases. The CDR3 has 17 amino acids. The V and J ends lost 4 bases and 2 bases, in that order; junction bases with no gene match: 8. From germline, CDR1 is LNHDA and CDR2 SQIVND (reference sequence). The CDR3 here is CASSSGRGNTGANVLTF. Here the CDR3 DNA reads TGTGCCAGTAGTAGTGGCAGGGGGAACACTGGGGCCAACGTCCTGACTTTC.

In regard to this clonotype: A read error may account for a junction end that differs from germline. V is TRBV7-6 and J is TRBJ2-7, with 7 bases identical to TRBD1. This CDR3 comprises 18 residues. Germline V lookup: CDR1 SGHVS, CDR2 FNYEAQ. The DNA of the CDR3 is TGTGCCAGCAGCTCTTTCCCGTTGGAGACAGGGAGCACCGGGGAGCTGTACTTC. Its protein product is CASSSFPLETGSTGELYF. Full variable domain (outside the CDR3, taken from reference TRBV7-6 and TRBJ2-7): GAGVSQSPRYKVTKRGQDVALRCDPISGHVSLYWYRQALGQGPEFLTYFNYEAQQDKSGLPNDRFSAERPEGSISTLTIQRTEQRDSAMYRCASSSFPLETGSTGELYFGPGTRLTVT.

Concerning this clonotype: The junction departs from the called germline gene at one end, perhaps through a read error. The chain links TRBV30 to TRBJ2-2; D not certain. The CDR3 covers 11 residues. Germline CDR1 and CDR2: GTSNPN and SVGIG (reference sequence). The CDR3 loop is CAWSGTEELFF. The DNA of the CDR3 is TGTGCCTGGAGTGGAACCGAGGAGCTGTTTTTT.

The chain links TRBV29-1 to TRBJ1-1; no clear D. CDR1 is SQVTM, CDR2 ANQGSEA, per germline. V lost 0 bases and J 1 base, leaving 12 bases between the germline ends. This CDR3 comprises 15 residues. The CDR3 loop reads CSVEDLYRENTEAFF. Written as DNA, the CDR3 is TGCAGCGTTGAAGATCTTTACCGGGAGAACACTGAAGCTTTCTTT.

CDR3 DNA sequence: TGTGCCAGCAGGACGACACAGGGACAGGGCACAGATACGCAGTATTTT. Encoded protein: CASRTTQGQGTDTQYF. The chain has TRBV7-3 and TRBJ2-3, with TRBD1 matching 8 bases. The length of the CDR3 is 16 residues. CDR1 SGHTA and CDR2 FQGTGA come from the germline V gene. With 6 bases clipped from V and 1 base from J, the junction kept 9 bases outside the gene matches.

The rearrangement joins TRBV15 to TRBJ1-1; D call uncertain. Germline V lookup: CDR1 LNHNV, CDR2 YYDKDF (reference sequence). The V end was cut by 3 bases, the J end by 1 base, with 18 bases between. This CDR3 spans 17 amino acids. The CDR3 protein is CATSSEGGWATNTEAFF. CDR3 sequence (DNA): TGTGCCACCAGCAGTGAAGGTGGTTGGGCCACGAACACTGAAGCTTTCTTT.

The V gene is TRBV5-1, the J gene TRBJ1-1, with D tentatively TRBD1 (6 bases). There are 14 residues in the CDR3. V lost 4 bases to trimming and J lost 6 bases, with 16 bases between them. Germline values: CDR1 SGHRS, CDR2 YFSETQ. The CDR3: CASSQPGARAEAFF. The CDR3 nucleotides are TGCGCCAGCAGCCAGCCAGGGGCCCGCGCTGAAGCTTTCTTT.

V and J are TRBV5-4 and TRBJ1-1, with D uncertain. The germline V gene encodes CDR1 SGHNT and CDR2 YYREEE (reference sequence). V lost 2 bases and J lost 1, with 9 bases in between. The CDR3 spans 14 residues. The CDR3 spells CASSFPNPNTEAFF. CDR3 nucleotides: TGTGCCAGCAGCTTCCCCAACCCGAACACTGAAGCTTTCTTT.

This clonotype was seen many times. A much larger clonotype is one base distant, so this may be a read error. The chain uses TRBV29-1 and TRBJ2-2, with D tentatively TRBD1 (6 bases). The CDR3 is 17 amino acids. Germline CDR1 SQVTM, CDR2 ANQGSEA. The DNA for the CDR3 is TGCAGCGTTGGATCGGCCCCAAGGACAGTGAACACCAGGGAGCTGTTTTTT. Translation: CSVGSAPRTVNTRELFF.

Ten or more counts support this clonotype. The chain links TRBV5-1 to TRBJ2-7; 7 nucleotides agree with TRBD2. Losses at the gene ends were 4 bases for V and 7 bases for J; bases not matched to a gene: 2. This CDR3 is 11 amino acids long. Germline V gene data show CDR1 as SGHRS and CDR2 as YFSETQ. CDR3 in amino acids: CASSEGGEQYF. DNA of the CDR3: TGCGCCAGCAGCGAGGGAGGGGAGCAGTACTTC. The complete variable domain, with remaining parts taken from reference TRBV5-1 and TRBJ2-7, reads KAGVTQTPRYLIKTRGQQVTLSCSPISGHRSVSWYQQTPGQGLQFLFEYFSETQRNKGNFPGRFSGRQFSNSRSEMNVSTLELGDSALYLCASSEGGEQYFGPGTRLTVT.

Turning to this clonotype: The junction departs from the called germline gene at one end, perhaps through a read error. The chain links TRBV20-1 to TRBJ2-6, with 9 bases fitting TRBD1. Germline CDR1 DFQATT, CDR2 SNEGSKA (reference sequence). The CDR3 sequence is 17 residues long. CDR3 residues: CSARGADRGSGANVLTF. As DNA, the CDR3 is TGCAGCGCTAGAGGGGCGGACAGGGGTTCCGGGGCCAACGTCCTGACTTTC.

This chain connects TRBV2 to TRBJ2-7; 11 bases fit TRBD2. CDR1 and CDR2 (germline): SNHLY, FYNNEI. The CDR3 contains 14 residues. The trim removed 6 bases at V and 7 bases at J, leaving 8 bases unmatched. The CDR3 nucleotides read TGTGCCAGCAGGGGACTAGCGGAATACAATGAGCAGTACTTC. Its protein is CASRGLAEYNEQYF. Full variable domain (remainder filled in from reference TRBV2 and TRBJ2-7): EPEVTQTPSHQVTQMGQEVILRCVPISNHLYFYWYRQILGQKVEFLVSFYNNEISEKSEIFDDQFSVERPDGSNFTLKIRSTKLEDSAMYFCASRGLAEYNEQYFGPGTRLTVT.

V is TRBV2 and J is TRBJ1-1; TRBD1 matches at 10 bases. CDR3 size: 16 residues. V shed 4 bases, J shed 3 bases, and the junction held 8 bases outside the gene matches. Germline V gene lookup returns CDR1 SNHLY and CDR2 FYNNEI. The CDR3 nucleotides are TGTGCCAGCAGTGGAGCGCTTGGGACAGGGGACACTGAAGCTTTCTTT. Residues: CASSGALGTGDTEAFF.

Here the CDR3 reads CASIKGHTGELFF. The CDR3 DNA reads as TGTGCCAGCATTAAGGGTCACACCGGGGAGCTGTTTTTT. V and J are TRBV6-5 and TRBJ2-2; D is undetermined. V lost 7 bases to trimming and J lost 3 bases, with 9 bases between them. CDR3 length equals 13 residues. CDR1 MNHEY and CDR2 SVGAGI come from the germline V gene.

A single count supports this clonotype. V is TRBV5-1 and J is TRBJ2-3, with 11 nucleotides matching TRBD2. CDR1 and CDR2 (germline): SGHRS, YFSETQ. This CDR3 comprises 16 residues. The V and J ends lost 4 bases and 5 bases, in that order; junction bases with no gene match: 9. As DNA, the CDR3 is TGCGCCAGCAGCATTGTCTCCGGACTAGCGGGAGATACGCAGTATTTT. Amino acids: CASSIVSGLAGDTQYF. The variable domain in full, completed from reference TRBV5-1 and TRBJ2-3, reads KAGVTQTPRYLIKTRGQQVTLSCSPISGHRSVSWYQQTPGQGLQFLFEYFSETQRNKGNFPGRFSGRQFSNSRSEMNVSTLELGDSALYLCASSIVSGLAGDTQYFGPGTRLTVL.

This clonotype was recorded at least ten times. The chain uses TRBV6-1 and TRBJ1-2; D not resolved. CDR3 length equals 12 residues. The V gene lost 5 bases and the J gene lost 8 bases, with 12 bases spanning the gap. Germline V CDR1 and CDR2: MNHNS, SASEGT. CDR3 sequence reads: CASSQIGEGYTF. CDR3 bases: TGTGCCAGCAGTCAGATCGGAGAGGGCTACACCTTC.

This chain links TRBV29-1 with TRBJ2-7; D not resolved. Per the germline V gene, CDR1 is SQVTM and CDR2 is ANQGSEA. This CDR3 is 13 amino acids long. The germline V and J ends were trimmed by 0 bases and 2 bases, with 8 bases remaining between them. The CDR3 DNA reads TGCAGCGTTGAAGACAGGAACACCTACGAGCAGTACTTC. Its protein product is CSVEDRNTYEQYF.

The rearrangement uses TRBV5-4 and TRBJ2-7; TRBD1 matches at 9 bases. CDR1 is SGHNT, CDR2 YYREEE, per germline (reference sequence). The J segment lost 5 bases and the V segment lost 5 bases, leaving 11 bases of the junction unmatched. There are 15 residues in the CDR3. CDR3 sequence reads: CASRRSAGQGNEQYF. The CDR3 DNA sequence: TGTGCCAGCAGGAGGAGCGCGGGACAGGGAAACGAGCAGTACTTC.

This clonotype occurred once. The chain links TRBV7-6 to TRBJ1-1; D gene unclear. Germline lookup yields CDR1 SGHVS and CDR2 FNYEAQ. The CDR3 contains 12 residues. CDR3 nucleotide sequence: TGTGCTAGAGCGCTTGCGAACACTGAAGCTTTCTTT. Translated: CARALANTEAFF.

This clonotype was picked up many times. The genes are TRBV12-3 or TRBV12-4 and TRBJ1-1; D is unclear. There are 13 residues in the CDR3. Trimming cost V 5 bases and J 3 bases, with 10 bases left between them. CDR3 sequence reads: CASSRRWDTEAFF. CDR3 in DNA: TGTGCCAGCAGTCGACGGTGGGACACTGAAGCTTTCTTT.

The chain couples TRBV7-9 to TRBJ2-7; perhaps D is TRBD1 or TRBD2 (5 bases each). The V gene's germline CDR1 is SEHNR and CDR2 FQNEAQ (reference sequence). With 6 bases removed from V and 7 bases from J, the gap between germline ends came to 16 bases. The CDR3 loop spans 13 amino acids. For the CDR3, the DNA is TGTGCCAGCAGTTCTGTCAGGGACGTGGAGCAGTACTTC. Protein product: CASSSVRDVEQYF.

V and J are TRBV7-2 and TRBJ2-1; D is unclear. Looked up from germline, CDR1 is SGHTA and CDR2 is FQGNSA. V lost 3 bases, J lost 11 bases, and 11 bases lay in between. The CDR3 covers 12 residues. The DNA of the CDR3 is TGTGCCAGCAGCTTCTTAAAACTGCAGCAGTTCTTC. Protein: CASSFLKLQQFF.

The gene calls are TRBV10-3 and TRBJ1-2; 9 nucleotides agree with TRBD1. The germline gives CDR1 ENHRY, CDR2 SYGVKD. The CDR3 is 13 residues long. Trimming at V came to 8 bases and at J to 4 bases, leaving 5 bases not matched to a gene. The CDR3 spells CAIGLTGGYGYTF. CDR3 nucleotide sequence: TGTGCCATCGGTTTGACAGGGGGCTATGGCTACACCTTC.

This clonotype was counted once. The chain employs TRBV7-9 and TRBJ2-7; TRBD2 matches 11 bases. The trim removed 6 bases at V and 7 bases at J, leaving 8 bases unmatched. Germline values: CDR1 SEHNR, CDR2 FQNEAQ (reference sequence). The CDR3 totals 14 residues. The CDR3 nucleotides read TGTGCCAGCAGTTTGGTAGCGGGAGGGTTAGAGCAGTACTTC. As protein: CASSLVAGGLEQYF.

The table lists this clonotype with a count of one. The missing conserved phenylalanine or tryptophan at the end of this CDR3 makes a read error likely. It is unclear where the CDR3 begins or ends on the DNA, so no DNA is shown, and the CDR3 is as TCRdb lists it. This chain uses TRBV10-3 with TRBJ2-7; TRBD2 is the table's D call and was not checked against the DNA. Germline CDR1 reads ENHRY; CDR2 reads SYGVKD. 11 amino acids form the CDR3, both terminal residues included. CDR3 residues: CAISQMTSGNT.